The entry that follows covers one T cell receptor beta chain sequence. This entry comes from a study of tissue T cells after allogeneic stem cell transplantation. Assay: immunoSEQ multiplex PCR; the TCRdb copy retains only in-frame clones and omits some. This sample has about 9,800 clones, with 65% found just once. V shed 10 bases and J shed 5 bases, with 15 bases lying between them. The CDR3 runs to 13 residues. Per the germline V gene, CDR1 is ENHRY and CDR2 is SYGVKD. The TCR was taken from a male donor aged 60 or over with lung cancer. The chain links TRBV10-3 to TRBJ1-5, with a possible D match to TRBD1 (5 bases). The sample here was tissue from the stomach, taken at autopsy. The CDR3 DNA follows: TGTGCCAACCAGGGAGGGTTGGATCAGCCCCAGCATTTT. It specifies CANQGGLDQPQHF.